The rows below give T cell receptor beta chains drawn from one sample of a study of T cell responses to AZD1222 COVID-19 vaccine. Assay: immunoSEQ multiplex PCR; the TCRdb copy retains only in-frame clones and omits some. The sample lists approximately 130,000 clones; around 90% were seen once. Material: peripheral blood, obtained 28 days after the second AZD1222 dose. The receptors were sampled from an adult who received the AZD1222 COVID-19 vaccine. The CDR3 runs from the conserved cysteine through the conserved F or W. D genes are given only for firm matches. Part of the rows lack a size; the others show once, few, many or a class for expanded clones.

TRBJ2-1 | once | TRBD2 | TRBV5-4 | CASSLAGGFYNEQFF | TGTGCCAGCAGCCTAGCGGGGGGGTTCTACAATGAGCAGTTCTTC
TRBJ1-3 | - | TRBD1 | TRBV3-1/TRBV3-2 | CASSLGQPSGNTIYF | TGTGCCAGCAGCCTGGGACAGCCCTCTGGAAACACCATATATTTT
TRBJ2-7 | - | - | TRBV5-4 | CASSAGRHYEQYF | TGTGCCAGCAGCGCGGGACGGCACTACGAGCAGTACTTC
TRBJ2-4 | - | - | TRBV5-1 | CASSLDNLAKNIQYF | TGCGCCAGCAGCCTGGACAACCTAGCCAAAAACATTCAGTACTTC
TRBJ2-1 | - | - | TRBV18 | CASSPTGAYNEQFF | TGTGCCAGCTCACCAACGGGAGCCTACAATGAGCAGTTCTTC
TRBJ2-5 | - | - | TRBV15 | CATSRDRWGEETQYF | TGTGCCACCAGCAGAGATCGGTGGGGGGAAGAGACCCAGTACTTC
TRBJ2-6 | - | TRBD1 | TRBV5-1 | CASSPFGTGPSGANVLTF | TGCGCCAGCAGCCCCTTCGGGACAGGTCCGTCTGGGGCCAACGTCCTGACTTTC
TRBJ2-7 | few | TRBD1 | TRBV19 | CASSIVGTGAEQYF | TGTGCCAGTAGTATTGTCGGGACAGGGGCCGAGCAGTACTTC
TRBJ2-4 | - | - | TRBV30 | CAWSVQANIQYF | TGTGCCTGGAGTGTACAGGCAAACATTCAGTACTTC
TRBJ1-3 | - | - | TRBV2 | CASTQGPGNTIYF | TGTGCCAGCACGCAGGGGCCTGGAAACACCATATATTTT
TRBJ1-1 | - | TRBD1 | TRBV5-1 | CASQRDSNTEAFF | TGCGCCAGCCAGCGGGACAGCAACACTGAAGCTTTCTTT
TRBJ2-5 | - | TRBD2 | TRBV18 | CASSPRTSSETQYF | TGTGCCAGCTCACCAAGGACTAGCTCAGAGACCCAGTACTTC
TRBJ2-7 | few | TRBD1 | TRBV6-2/TRBV6-3 | CASSPRGLEQYF | TGTGCCAGCAGTCCCAGGGGGCTCGAGCAGTACTTC
TRBJ2-3 | - | - | TRBV11-1 | CASSSSGGTSDTQYF | TGTGCCAGCAGCTCCTCGGGCGGGACATCGGATACGCAGTATTTT
TRBJ2-3 | - | - | TRBV11-3 | CASGLMGSTDTQYF | TGTGCCAGCGGCTTAATGGGGAGCACAGATACGCAGTATTTT
TRBJ2-1 | - | - | TRBV11-1 | CASSTLSGVEQFF | TGTGCCAGCAGCACCCTCTCTGGGGTTGAGCAGTTCTTC
TRBJ2-1 | - | TRBD2 | TRBV5-3 | CAGGLAGGYEQFF | TGTGCCGGCGGACTAGCGGGAGGGTATGAGCAGTTCTTC
TRBJ2-5 | - | - | TRBV5-1 | CASSLAWGRPAGGETQYF | TGCGCCAGCAGCTTGGCCTGGGGTAGGCCCGCCGGGGGAGAGACCCAGTACTTC
TRBJ2-5 | - | - | TRBV5-1 | CASSVGSGGETQYF | TGCGCCAGCAGCGTTGGGTCGGGTGGAGAGACCCAGTACTTC
TRBJ1-4 | - | - | TRBV15 | CATSRDRGWDNEKLFF | TGTGCCACCAGCAGAGATAGGGGGTGGGACAATGAAAAACTGTTTTTT
TRBJ1-3 | - | - | TRBV24-1 | CALQEGSGNTIYF | TGTGCCTTACAGGAGGGTTCTGGAAACACCATATATTTT
TRBJ1-2 | once | TRBD1 | TRBV3-1/TRBV3-2 | CASSQDGTGLNYGYTF | TGTGCCAGCAGCCAAGATGGGACAGGTCTTAACTATGGCTACACCTTC
TRBJ2-1 | - | - | TRBV5-1 | CASSLGGSSYNEQFF | TGCGCCAGCAGCTTGGGCGGCAGCTCCTACAATGAGCAGTTCTTC
TRBJ2-7 | - | - | TRBV6-2/TRBV6-3 | CASSSAVRYEQYF | TGTGCCAGCAGTTCCGCGGTGAGATACGAGCAGTACTTC
TRBJ2-1 | - | - | TRBV11-2 | CASSLGGTARPQFF | TGTGCCAGCAGCTTAGGGGGAACAGCGCGACCGCAGTTCTTC
TRBJ1-1 | - | - | TRBV7-2 | CASSYQGPHTEAFF | TGTGCCAGCAGCTACCAGGGTCCCCACACTGAAGCTTTCTTT
TRBJ1-1 | few | - | TRBV12-3/TRBV12-4 | CASSPGPGEAFF | TGTGCCAGCAGCCCCGGACCGGGTGAAGCTTTCTTT
TRBJ1-1 | once | - | TRBV5-1 | CASSLGQQNTEAFF | TGCGCCAGCAGCTTGGGACAGCAAAACACTGAAGCTTTCTTT
TRBJ1-4 | - | - | TRBV28 | CASSLISGPKETNEKLFF | TGTGCCAGCAGTCTGATATCGGGCCCCAAGGAAACTAATGAAAAACTGTTTTTT
TRBJ1-5 | - | TRBD1 | TRBV6-6 | CASSQRTGFNQPQHF | TGTGCCAGCAGTCAACGGACAGGGTTCAATCAGCCCCAGCATTTT
TRBJ1-5 | once | TRBD1 | TRBV3-1/TRBV3-2 | CASSPTGGNQPQHF | TGTGCCAGCAGCCCGACAGGGGGCAATCAGCCCCAGCATTTT
TRBJ1-4 | - | - | TRBV10-3 | CAISQQTATNEKLFF | TGTGCCATCAGTCAACAGACCGCAACTAATGAAAAACTGTTTTTT
TRBJ2-5 | - | TRBD2 | TRBV30 | CAWSGPGGLAGGLKETQYF | TGTGCCTGGAGTGGCCCCGGCGGACTAGCGGGAGGCTTGAAGGAGACCCAGTACTTC
TRBJ1-2 | - | - | TRBV11-2 | CASSAGYGYTF | TGTGCCAGCAGCGCGGGGTATGGCTACACCTTC
TRBJ1-6 | - | - | TRBV6-5 | CASSYSFGTGKSPLHF | TGTGCCAGCAGTTACTCGTTTGGCACAGGCAAATCACCCCTCCACTTT
TRBJ2-2 | - | TRBD1 | TRBV27 | CASSLWTGVGGELFF | TGTGCCAGCAGTTTATGGACAGGGGTCGGCGGGGAGCTGTTTTTT
TRBJ1-3 | - | - | TRBV21-1 | CASSLDDILDLHSGNTIYF | TGTGCCAGCAGCCTCGACGACATTCTGGACTTACACTCTGGAAACACCATATATTTT
TRBJ1-2 | - | - | TRBV12-3/TRBV12-4 | CASSPQGGGYTF | TGTGCCAGCAGTCCCCAGGGCGGAGGCTACACCTTC
TRBJ2-6 | - | - | TRBV28 | CASSPAGSGANVLTF | TGTGCCAGCAGTCCTGCCGGTAGCGGGGCCAACGTCCTGACTTTC
TRBJ1-5 | - | TRBD1 | TRBV4-2 | CASSQDRRTGNNQPQHF | TGTGCCAGCAGCCAAGATAGGAGGACAGGTAACAATCAGCCCCAGCATTTT
TRBJ1-2 | - | TRBD1 | TRBV29-1 | CSVRTGPLGYTF | TGCAGCGTACGGACAGGGCCGCTTGGCTACACCTTC
TRBJ2-7 | - | - | TRBV10-3 | CAISSGTWGEQYF | TGTGCCATCAGTTCCGGGACTTGGGGCGAGCAGTACTTC